A single sample is the source of the 13 T cell receptor beta chains below, sequenced in a study of monozygotic twins with inflammatory bowel disease. From its re-call of the 5' RACE reads, TCRdb lists each CDR3 protein once, without DNA. The sample data list 330,000 or so distinct CDR3 sequences. Material for sequencing was blood. All receptors come from a human donor with ulcerative colitis or Crohn's disease, or a healthy co-twin of an affected twin (not recorded which).

The chain carries TRBV12-3 or TRBV12-4 and TRBJ2-3; TCRdb calls TRBD2, which cannot be checked without DNA. The CDR3 has 16 amino acids. The CDR3 loop is CASSFKTSGGTDTQYF.

This chain joins TRBV15 and TRBJ2-1; the TCRdb call, TRBD2, lacks DNA for checking. This CDR3 region has 16 residues. Germline loops: CDR1 LNHNV, CDR2 YYDKDF (reference sequence). The CDR3 spells CATSRDPSGSGNEQFF.

This chain joins TRBV12-3 or TRBV12-4 and TRBJ2-1; absent DNA, TCRdb's TRBD2 call cannot be checked. The length of the CDR3 is 15 residues. The CDR3 reads CASSKRGRTYNEQFF.

This sequence joins TRBV7-2 and TRBJ1-1. Germline V lookup: CDR1 SGHTA, CDR2 FQGNSA. The CDR3 covers 13 residues. The CDR3 region is CASSLSRSVGAFF.

The chain is built from TRBV2 and TRBJ1-5; TCRdb returns TRBD1, unconfirmable since there is no DNA. Germline assignment: CDR1 SNHLY and CDR2 FYNNEI. The CDR3 covers 14 residues. CDR3 sequence reads: CASSFGTGNQPQHF.

The rearrangement uses TRBV4-2 and TRBJ2-3; TCRdb names TRBD2, which stays unverified in the absence of DNA. CDR3 length: 19 residues. Germline V gene lookup returns CDR1 LGHNA and CDR2 YNFKEQ. The CDR3 region is CASSQDSLFGRGGVHTQYF.

The J gene is TRBJ2-7, the V gene TRBV30. The CDR3 is made up of 13 amino acids. Germline CDR1 GTSNPN, CDR2 SVGIG (reference sequence). This chain's CDR3 is CAWTTGTTYEQYF. Full variable domain (remainder filled in from reference TRBV30 and TRBJ2-7): SQTIHQWPATLVQPVGSPLSLECTVEGTSNPNLYWYRQAAGRGLQLLFYSVGIGQISSEVPQNLSASRPQDRQFILSSKKLLLSDSGFYLCAWTTGTTYEQYFGPGTRLTVT.

The chain combines TRBV5-1 with TRBJ2-3; TCRdb lists TRBD2, though no DNA is available to test this call. Germline CDR1 and CDR2: SGHRS and YFSETQ. The CDR3 consists of 14 residues. CDR3 residues: CASSLAQPADTQYF.

The chain uses TRBV3-1 and TRBJ2-1. Germline CDR1 reads LGHDT; CDR2 reads YNNKEL (reference sequence). This CDR3 region has 14 residues. The chain's CDR3 is CASSQDGQYNEQFF.

This chain joins TRBV5-1 and TRBJ1-2; no DNA is available, so the TRBD1 call from TCRdb remains unchecked. The CDR3 is 15 amino acids. Germline CDR1 is SGHRS and CDR2 is YFSETQ. The CDR3 spells CASSTAETGLYGYTF.

The CDR3 region is CASSQAREGVNYGYTF. The chain carries TRBV4-1 and TRBJ1-2. CDR3 length equals 16 residues. The germline gives CDR1 MGHRA, CDR2 YSYEKL.

This sequence joins TRBV20-1 and TRBJ2-2. Germline V gene lookup returns CDR1 DFQATT and CDR2 SNEGSKA (reference sequence). The CDR3 has 11 amino acids. The CDR3 loop reads CSAHTTGELFF.

The CDR3 spells CASSAGQGANIQYF. The V gene is TRBV10-2, the J gene TRBJ2-4; the TCRdb D gene call, TRBD1, has no DNA to confirm it. Per the germline V gene, CDR1 is WSHSY and CDR2 is SAAADI. This CDR3 has 14 residues.